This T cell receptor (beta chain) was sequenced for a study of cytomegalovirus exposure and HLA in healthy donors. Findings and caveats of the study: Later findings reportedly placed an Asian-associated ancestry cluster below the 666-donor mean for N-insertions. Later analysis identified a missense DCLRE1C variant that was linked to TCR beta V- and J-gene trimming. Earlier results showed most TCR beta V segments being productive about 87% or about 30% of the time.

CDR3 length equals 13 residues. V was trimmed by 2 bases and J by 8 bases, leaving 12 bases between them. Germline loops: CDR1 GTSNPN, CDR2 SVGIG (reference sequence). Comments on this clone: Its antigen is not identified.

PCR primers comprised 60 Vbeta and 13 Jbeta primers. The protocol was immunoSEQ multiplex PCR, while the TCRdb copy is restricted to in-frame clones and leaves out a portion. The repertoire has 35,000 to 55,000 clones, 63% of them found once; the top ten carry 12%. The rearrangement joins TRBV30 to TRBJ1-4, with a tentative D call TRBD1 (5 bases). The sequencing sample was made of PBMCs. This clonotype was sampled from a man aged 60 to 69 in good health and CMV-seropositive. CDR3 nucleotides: TGTGCCTGGAGTATTGGACGGGGGGAAAAACTGTTTTTT. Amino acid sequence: CAWSIGRGEKLFF.